This TCR beta chain was obtained from a study of shared clonotypes between healthy human individuals. Germline V gives CDR1 SGHTA, CDR2 FQGNSA. V lost 5 bases and J 1 base, leaving 11 bases between the germline ends. CDR3 size: 14 residues. Data came from immunoSEQ multiplex PCR; TCRdb stores just in-frame clones and leaves some out. In the table there are about 1.1 million clones, 70% to 85% of which are singletons. Sequenced material: memory CD4+ T cells from PBMCs. Sample subset: CD45RA-negative fraction. This TCR was recovered from a man between 18 and 35 years old in good health. Some clones in this sample may be carry-over from other donors' samples. This chain links TRBV7-2 with TRBJ1-1; weak D call: TRBD1 (5 bases). CDR3 residues: CASSTTGGNTEAFF. CDR3 coding DNA: TGTGCCAGCAGCACGACCGGGGGGAACACTGAAGCTTTCTTT.